The clone carrying this T cell receptor (beta chain) was observed a few times. Its specificity is unknown. Using RNA transcripts as the source, TCR beta CDR3 regions were amplified. HTBI primers were used for first-round RT-PCR of the TCR CDR3. One entry per CDR3 protein results from TCRdb running MiXCR on the multiplex PCR reads. In the table there are around 660,000 distinct CDR3 sequences, 45% of which are singletons. Trimming cost V 5 bases and J 3 bases; bases outside gene matches: 14. The CDR3 is made up of 19 amino acids. Looked up from germline, CDR1 is SGHVS and CDR2 is FNYEAQ. These data originate in a study of T cells in Graves' hyperthyroidism and ophthalmopathy. Study-wide results and limits: From stable hyperthyroidism, ophthalmopathy was set apart by a 13 V-J model. Ophthalmopathy, as predicted by the model, came a median roughly 6.5 months after the prediction. Blood also carried most thyroid clonotypes expanded above 0.001.

This TCR derives from an adult man with Graves' disease, either hyperthyroidism or ophthalmopathy (not recorded which). V is TRBV7-6 and J is TRBJ2-6; 9 positions match TRBD2. The sequencing sample was made of peripheral blood or thyroid tissue (not recorded which). The CDR3 nucleotides read TGTGCCAGCAGCGCTCATAGCGGGGGCGCCACCGGTGGGGCCAACGTCCTGACTTTC. This sequence encodes CASSAHSGGATGGANVLTF.